This T cell receptor beta chain was sequenced for a study of radiotherapy plus CTLA-4 blockade in lung cancer. Study-wide results and limits: Expansion in blood of tumor-derived TCR clones was seen after radiotherapy plus ipilimumab.

TCRdb keeps only in-frame clones here, not all; method: immunoSEQ multiplex PCR. The table includes tens of thousands of clones, 70% to 80% detected once. This clone has more than one count but fewer than ten. The antigen remains undetermined. Other DNA sequences in this sample translate to the same CDR3. The germline CDR1 and CDR2 sequences are MNHEY and SVGAGI. The CDR3 length is 14 residues. V trimming: 2 bases; J trimming: 2 bases; junction bases outside the gene matches: 0. With ipilimumab providing CTLA-4 blockade, focal radiation was administered to patients who had chemo-refractory metastatic non-small-cell lung cancer.

This specimen was peripheral blood, taken from a patient treated with radiotherapy plus ipilimumab. This receptor was identified in a human donor with non-small cell lung cancer whose response to radiotherapy plus ipilimumab could not be evaluated. Some clones in this sample may be carry-over from other donors' samples. The V call is TRBV6-5, the J call TRBJ1-5; 7 bases fit TRBD1. The CDR3 protein is CASSYGQGNQPQHF. CDR3 coding DNA: TGTGCCAGCAGTTACGGACAGGGCAATCAGCCCCAGCATTTT.